This T cell receptor beta chain was captured by sequencing in a study of T-cell memory formation after mild COVID-19. Study-wide results and caveats: Clonal second-wave expansions that peaked on day 37 had unconfirmed SARS-CoV-2 specificity.

TCRdb re-called the 5' RACE reads with MiXCR, one entry per CDR3 protein. This sample carries under 50,000 distinct CDR3 sequences, 9.5% of them seen once, and the ten largest clones take 12%. By share, this clonotype counts as medium-sized. Its target is unknown. CDR3 length: 12 amino acids. The V and J ends lost 6 bases and 11 bases, in that order; junction bases with no gene match: 9. The sample comprised PBMCs or a T cell subset sorted from them (not recorded which). The rearrangement uses TRBV12-3 or TRBV12-4 and TRBJ1-2; TRBD1 matches 7 bases. The sequence was obtained from an adult woman who had mild COVID-19 (a few samples of this study predate the infection). Cell type and time point are not known. DNA for the CDR3: TGTGCCAGCAGGGCGACAGGGATAAGGTACACCTTC. This translates into CASRATGIRYTF.